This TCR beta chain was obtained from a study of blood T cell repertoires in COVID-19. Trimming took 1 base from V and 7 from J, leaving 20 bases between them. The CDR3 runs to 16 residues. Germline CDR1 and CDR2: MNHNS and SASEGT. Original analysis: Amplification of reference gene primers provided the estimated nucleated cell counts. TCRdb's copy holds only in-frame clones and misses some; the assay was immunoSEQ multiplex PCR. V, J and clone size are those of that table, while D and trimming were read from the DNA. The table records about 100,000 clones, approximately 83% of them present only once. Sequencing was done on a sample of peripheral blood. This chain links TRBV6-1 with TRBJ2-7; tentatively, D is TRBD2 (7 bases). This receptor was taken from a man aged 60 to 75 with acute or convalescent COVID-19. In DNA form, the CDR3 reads TGTGCCAGCAGTGAAGAATTGGGGGGGGCTGGGTATGAGCAGTACTTC. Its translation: CASSEELGGAGYEQYF.